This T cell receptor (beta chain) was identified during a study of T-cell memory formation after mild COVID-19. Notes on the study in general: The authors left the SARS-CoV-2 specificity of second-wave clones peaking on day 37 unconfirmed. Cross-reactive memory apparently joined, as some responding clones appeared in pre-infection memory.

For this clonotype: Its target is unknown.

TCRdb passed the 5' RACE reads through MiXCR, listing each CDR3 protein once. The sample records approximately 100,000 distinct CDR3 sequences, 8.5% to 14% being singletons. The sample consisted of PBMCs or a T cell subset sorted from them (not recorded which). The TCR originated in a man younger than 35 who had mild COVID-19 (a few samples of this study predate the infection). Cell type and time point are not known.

The CDR3 DNA reads as TGTGCCACCTGGAACCCCGACAATGAGCAGTTCTTC. Protein sequence: CATWNPDNEQFF. The genes are TRBV24-1 and TRBJ2-1; no clear D. The germline V and J ends were trimmed by 9 bases and 5 bases, with 10 bases remaining between them. The CDR3 covers 12 residues. CDR1 is KGHDR and CDR2 is SFDVKD in the germline V gene.